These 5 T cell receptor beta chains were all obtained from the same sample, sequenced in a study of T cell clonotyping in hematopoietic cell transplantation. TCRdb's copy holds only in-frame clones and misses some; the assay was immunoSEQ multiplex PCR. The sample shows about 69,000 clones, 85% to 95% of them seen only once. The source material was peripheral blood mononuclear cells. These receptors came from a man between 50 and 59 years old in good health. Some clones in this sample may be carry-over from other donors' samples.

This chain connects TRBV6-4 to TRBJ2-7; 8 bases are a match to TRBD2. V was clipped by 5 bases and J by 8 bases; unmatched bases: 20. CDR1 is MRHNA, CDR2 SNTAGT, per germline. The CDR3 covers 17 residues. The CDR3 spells CASSQAGASPGGLKQYF. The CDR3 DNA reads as TGTGCCAGCAGTCAGGCGGGAGCGAGCCCGGGGGGGCTTAAGCAGTACTTC.

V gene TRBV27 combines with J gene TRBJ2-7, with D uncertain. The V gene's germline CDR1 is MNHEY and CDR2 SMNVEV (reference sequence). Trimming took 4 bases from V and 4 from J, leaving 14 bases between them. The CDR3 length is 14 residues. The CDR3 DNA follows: TGTGCCAGCAGTTCCTTTAACAGTGGATACGAGCAGTACTTC. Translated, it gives CASSSFNSGYEQYF.

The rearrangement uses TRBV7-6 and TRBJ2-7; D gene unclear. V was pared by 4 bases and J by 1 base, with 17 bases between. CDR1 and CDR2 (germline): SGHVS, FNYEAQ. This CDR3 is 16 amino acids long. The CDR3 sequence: CASSSVLTRESYEQYF. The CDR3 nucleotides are TGTGCCAGCAGCTCAGTTCTCACAAGAGAATCCTACGAGCAGTACTTC.

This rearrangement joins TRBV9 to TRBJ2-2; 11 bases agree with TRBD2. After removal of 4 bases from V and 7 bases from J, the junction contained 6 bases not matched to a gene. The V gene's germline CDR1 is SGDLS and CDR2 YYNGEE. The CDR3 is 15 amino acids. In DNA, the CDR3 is TGTGCCAGCAGCCCCGGGACTAGCGGAGTCGGGGAGCTGTTTTTT. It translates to CASSPGTSGVGELFF.

CDR3: CASSEPGQGGSNSPLHF. CDR3 nucleotides: TGTGCCAGCAGTGAACCCGGACAGGGAGGTAGTAATTCACCCCTCCACTTT. This chain links TRBV6-1 with TRBJ1-6, with TRBD1 identical over 8 bases. CDR3 length: 17 amino acids. V was clipped by 2 bases and J by 6 bases; unmatched bases: 9. CDR1 and CDR2 from the germline V gene are MNHNS and SASEGT.